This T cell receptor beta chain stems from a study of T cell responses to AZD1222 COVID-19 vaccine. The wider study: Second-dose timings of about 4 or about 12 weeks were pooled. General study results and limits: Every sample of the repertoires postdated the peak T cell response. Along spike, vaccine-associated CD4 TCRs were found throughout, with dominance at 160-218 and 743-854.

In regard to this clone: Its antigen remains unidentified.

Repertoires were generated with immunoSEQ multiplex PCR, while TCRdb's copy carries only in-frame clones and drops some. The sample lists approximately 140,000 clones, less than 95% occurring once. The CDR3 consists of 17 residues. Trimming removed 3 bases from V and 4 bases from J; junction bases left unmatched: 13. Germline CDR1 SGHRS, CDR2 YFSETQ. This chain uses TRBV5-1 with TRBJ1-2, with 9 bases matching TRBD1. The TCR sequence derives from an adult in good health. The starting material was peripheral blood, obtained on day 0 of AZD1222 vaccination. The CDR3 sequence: CASSSGTGFSGGYGYTF. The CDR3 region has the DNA TGCGCCAGCAGCTCTGGGACAGGGTTCTCCGGGGGCTATGGCTACACCTTC.